The 27 T cell receptor beta chains below were found in one sample sequenced in a study of shared clonotypes between healthy human individuals. Some clones are missing from TCRdb's copy, which holds only in-frame ones; the method was immunoSEQ multiplex PCR. Here the sample spans a few hundred thousand clones, 95% to 97% being singletons. Sequencing was carried out using memory CD8+ T cells sorted from blood. Subset in this sample: CD45RO+ cells pooled with CCR7-negative TemRA cells. The origin of the receptors is a man aged 25 to 40 in good health.

The CDR3 is CASSLSSGPTDTQYF. CDR3 DNA: TGTGCCAGCAGCTTATCCTCGGGACCCACAGATACGCAGTATTTT. This sequence joins TRBV5-6 and TRBJ2-3; D assignment may be TRBD1 or TRBD2 (5 bases each). There are 15 residues in the CDR3. The germline CDR1 and CDR2 sequences are SGHDT and YYEEEE. V lost 2 bases, J lost 2 bases, and 12 bases lay in between.

The chain is built from TRBV30 and TRBJ2-7, with D perhaps TRBD1 (5 bases). The germline CDR1 and CDR2 sequences are GTSNPN and SVGIG (reference sequence). Trimming left V 0 bases short and J 2 bases short, with 20 bases between. The CDR3 has 17 residues. CDR3 coding DNA: TGTGCCTGGAGTGTGTTTGGTTTGGCAGGGCCGACCTACGAGCAGTACTTC. Translating gives CAWSVFGLAGPTYEQYF. Full variable domain (remainder filled in from reference TRBV30 and TRBJ2-7): SQTIHQWPATLVQPVGSPLSLECTVEGTSNPNLYWYRQAAGRGLQLLFYSVGIGQISSEVPQNLSASRPQDRQFILSSKKLLLSDSGFYLCAWSVFGLAGPTYEQYFGPGTRLTVT.

The rearrangement joins TRBV7-2 to TRBJ2-7; 14 bases map to TRBD2. Trimming removed 0 bases from V and 0 bases from J; junction bases left unmatched: 7. In germline, CDR1 is SGHTA, CDR2 FQGNSA. The CDR3 totals 19 residues. Here the CDR3 reads CASSLARGTSGSFSYEQYF. The CDR3 nucleotides read TGTGCCAGCAGCTTAGCGCGGGGGACTAGCGGGAGTTTCTCCTACGAGCAGTACTTC.

The chain uses TRBV28 and TRBJ1-1; 8 bases match TRBD1. The CDR3 covers 13 residues. After removal of 6 bases from V and 4 bases from J, the junction contained 4 bases not matched to a gene. CDR1 is MDHEN and CDR2 is SYDVKM in the germline V gene. CDR3 in DNA: TGTGCCAGCAGCCAAACAGGGGGCACTGAAGCTTTCTTT. Protein product: CASSQTGGTEAFF.

J is TRBJ1-2 and V is TRBV6-1, with 10 bases that match TRBD1. The CDR3 runs to 15 residues. Germline V lookup: CDR1 MNHNS, CDR2 SASEGT. After removal of 3 bases from V and 3 bases from J, the junction contained 4 bases not matched to a gene. CDR3 residues: CASSDPGQGYYGYTF. CDR3 DNA: TGTGCCAGCAGTGACCCGGGACAGGGGTACTATGGCTACACCTTC.

The V and J genes are TRBV15 and TRBJ2-3, with 14 nucleotides matching TRBD2. The germline CDR1 and CDR2 sequences are LNHNV and YYDKDF (reference sequence). The V gene end was trimmed by 0 bases and the J gene end by 3 bases; junction bases not matched to a gene: 2. This CDR3 has 17 amino acids. Here the CDR3 DNA reads TGTGCCACCAGCAGAGATCGGACTAGCGGGAGGACAGATACGCAGTATTTT. Encoded protein: CATSRDRTSGRTDTQYF. The variable domain in full, completed from reference TRBV15 and TRBJ2-3, reads DAMVIQNPRYQVTQFGKPVTLSCSQTLNHNVMYWYQQKSSQAPKLLFHYYDKDFNNEADTPDNFQSRRPNTSFCFLDIRSPGLGDTAMYLCATSRDRTSGRTDTQYFGPGTRLTVL.

V gene TRBV7-9 combines with J gene TRBJ1-5; D is unresolved. V lost 1 base and J 2 bases, leaving 9 bases between the germline ends. This CDR3 is 15 amino acids long. Germline assignment: CDR1 SEHNR and CDR2 FQNEAQ (reference sequence). The DNA of the CDR3 is TGTGCCAGCAGCTTAGGAGGTATGGGCAATCAGCCCCAGCATTTT. Translation gives CASSLGGMGNQPQHF.

The chain is built from TRBV27 and TRBJ1-2; D remains unclear. V dropped 6 bases and J dropped 7 bases, with 6 bases sitting between them. The CDR3 spans 10 residues. Germline CDR1 reads MNHEY; CDR2 reads SMNVEV (reference sequence). The DNA of the CDR3 is TGTGCCAGCAGGAAAAGTGGCTACACCTTC. It yields the protein CASRKSGYTF.

The chain is built from TRBV10-1 and TRBJ2-1; D remains unclear. The CDR3 runs 12 residues. CDR1 is WNHNN, CDR2 SYGVQD, per germline (reference sequence). Trimming removed 8 bases at V and 0 bases at J, with 5 bases between. The CDR3 is CASCRSYNEQFF. In nucleotides, the CDR3 is TGCGCCAGCTGCCGCTCCTACAATGAGCAGTTCTTC.

Only a few counts were recorded for this clone. The V gene is TRBV10-2, the J gene TRBJ1-1; D is unresolved. V was cut by 4 bases and J by 2 bases, with 11 bases left in between. CDR3 size: 14 residues. CDR1 and CDR2 from the germline V gene are WSHSY and SAAADI. CDR3 amino acids: CASSGPPGNTEAFF. The DNA of the CDR3 is TGCGCCAGCAGTGGCCCCCCAGGTAACACTGAAGCTTTCTTT.

To note about this clone: A much larger clone differs from this one at a single base, so this may be a read error. V is TRBV6-1 and J is TRBJ2-7, with 11 bases identical to TRBD1. The germline V gene encodes CDR1 MNHNS and CDR2 SASEGT. The ends lost 5 bases at V and 3 bases at J; junction bases unmatched: 3. The CDR3 is 14 residues long. CDR3 sequence (DNA): TGTGCCAGCAGTTTGGGGACAGGGGGCTACGAGCAGTACTTC. It yields the protein CASSLGTGGYEQYF.

CDR3 in amino acids: CASSQDGQQYF. Here the CDR3 DNA reads TGTGCCAGCAGCCAAGATGGGCAGCAGTACTTC. The chain links TRBV4-2 to TRBJ2-7; D call uncertain. CDR1 is LGHNA, CDR2 YNFKEQ, per germline. V was clipped by 0 bases and J by 8 bases, with 5 bases between them. CDR3 size: 11 residues.

This chain uses TRBV5-1 with TRBJ2-3; no definite D call. The CDR3 contains 17 residues. In germline, CDR1 is SGHRS, CDR2 YFSETQ. V was trimmed by 1 base and J by 0 bases, leaving 15 bases between them. Written as DNA, the CDR3 is TGCGCCAGCAGCTTGCTCGCTTTTTCGAGGAGCACAGATACGCAGTATTTT. Translating gives CASSLLAFSRSTDTQYF.

The chain combines TRBV27 with TRBJ2-7, with a tentative D call TRBD2 (5 bases). V lost 2 bases to trimming and J lost 5 bases, with 7 bases between them. The CDR3 contains 12 residues. Germline V gene sequence: CDR1 MNHEY, CDR2 SMNVEV (reference sequence). CDR3 amino acids: CASSLTGDEQYF. CDR3 DNA sequence: TGTGCCAGCAGTTTAACCGGGGACGAGCAGTACTTC.

This clone was observed once. The chain combines TRBV28 with TRBJ2-7; 8 bases align to TRBD2. Per germline, CDR1 MDHEN and CDR2 SYDVKM. The CDR3 totals 14 residues. V was pared by 9 bases and J by 3 bases, with 10 bases of the junction left unmatched. This CDR3 reads CASIPAGAYYEQYF. In DNA, the CDR3 is TGTGCCAGTATACCAGCGGGAGCTTACTACGAGCAGTACTTC.

This rearrangement joins TRBV11-1 to TRBJ2-1; no reliable D call. The germline CDR1 and CDR2 sequences are SGHAT and FQDESV (reference sequence). This CDR3 region has 11 residues. Deletions cut 3 bases from V and 6 bases from J, with 3 bases between. This chain's CDR3 is CASSFSNEQFF. CDR3 nucleotides: TGTGCCAGCAGCTTCTCCAATGAGCAGTTCTTC.

V gene TRBV6-1 combines with J gene TRBJ2-7; D possibly matches TRBD1 or TRBD2 (5 bases each). CDR3 size: 15 residues. CDR1 MNHNS and CDR2 SASEGT come from the germline V gene. Trimming took off 10 bases at V and 1 base at J, with 20 bases between the two ends. In DNA, the CDR3 is TGTGCCACTACGACCGGGACCTTTTCATCCTACGAGCAGTACTTC. Translating it yields CATTTGTFSSYEQYF.

The V and J genes are TRBV30 and TRBJ2-3; 9 positions agree with TRBD2. The germline CDR1 and CDR2 sequences are GTSNPN and SVGIG (reference sequence). V shed 4 bases, J shed 0 bases, and the junction held 2 bases outside the gene matches. There are 14 residues in the CDR3. Here the CDR3 reads CAWISGRSTDTQYF. The CDR3 DNA reads TGTGCCTGGATTAGCGGGAGAAGCACAGATACGCAGTATTTT.

The rearrangement links TRBV6-5 to TRBJ2-7; 10 bases are shared with TRBD2. V gave up 0 bases and J gave up 5 bases; unmatched junction bases: 4. This CDR3 region has 15 residues. CDR1 is MNHEY, CDR2 SVGAGI, per germline. Written as DNA, the CDR3 is TGTGCCAGCAGTTACTCTGGACTAGCGGACCACGAGCAGTACTTC. Encoded protein: CASSYSGLADHEQYF.

V is TRBV7-9 and J is TRBJ2-7, with 11 bases identical to TRBD2. CDR1 is SEHNR, CDR2 FQNEAQ, per germline (reference sequence). The CDR3 totals 12 residues. Trimming removed 5 bases from V and 12 bases from J; junction bases left unmatched: 6. The CDR3 DNA sequence: TGTGCCAGCAGCAGTACGGGACTAGCGGTGTACTTC. Translation gives CASSSTGLAVYF.

Comments on this clone: Different DNA sequences within this sample yield the same CDR3. V usage is TRBV28 and J usage is TRBJ2-3; D uncertain. The CDR3 totals 14 residues. Deletions cut 6 bases from V and 1 base from J, with 11 bases between. Germline CDR1 MDHEN, CDR2 SYDVKM. The CDR3 nucleotides read TGTGCCAGCAGCTCCCTCGGAGGCACAGATACGCAGTATTTT. This codes for CASSSLGGTDTQYF.

This clone was observed a single time. The V gene is TRBV20-1, the J gene TRBJ2-3; D is undetermined. The CDR3 covers 9 residues. V was cut by 7 bases and J by 8 bases, with 7 bases left in between. The germline CDR1 and CDR2 sequences are DFQATT and SNEGSKA (reference sequence). For the CDR3, the DNA is TGCAGTGATGGGGTTACGCAGTATTTT. As protein: CSDGVTQYF.

This clone was detected once. DNA for the CDR3: TGTGCCAGCTCACCGGGAGTTGACAGGGTTAACTATGGCTACACCTTC. It is translated as CASSPGVDRVNYGYTF. The rearrangement uses TRBV18 and TRBJ1-2; 7 positions agree with TRBD1. The CDR3 is 16 residues long. The germline CDR1 and CDR2 sequences are KGHSH and LQKENI. The trim removed 3 bases at V and 1 base at J, leaving 8 bases unmatched.

The rearrangement links TRBV19 to TRBJ2-4; 11 nucleotides line up with TRBD1. Germline CDR1 is LNHDA and CDR2 is SQIVND (reference sequence). V was clipped by 4 bases and J by 0 bases; unmatched bases: 5. CDR3 size: 17 residues. CDR3 sequence reads: CASSTGQGAVAKNIQYF. As DNA, the CDR3 is TGTGCCAGTAGTACTGGACAGGGGGCGGTAGCCAAAAACATTCAGTACTTC.

The V and J genes are TRBV23-1 and TRBJ1-5, with TRBD1 as a possible D gene (6 bases). TRBV23-1 falls under the ORF class, with uncertain function. V lost 6 bases, J lost 4 bases, and 10 bases lay in between. The CDR3 loop spans 13 amino acids. CDR3 sequence (DNA): TGCGCCAGCAGGGGGGCACCGAATCAGCCCCAGCATTTT. This gives the protein CASRGAPNQPQHF.

This chain joins TRBV5-4 and TRBJ2-5; possibly TRBD2 for D (6 bases). Between the trimmed V and J ends, which lost 1 base and 4 bases, there was a span of 11 bases. Germline CDR1 SGHNT, CDR2 YYREEE (reference sequence). The CDR3 length is 14 residues. The CDR3, as DNA: TGTGCCAGCAGCTTGAGAGGCGGGACAGAGACCCAGTACTTC. Translating gives CASSLRGGTETQYF.

This clone was seen once. This chain connects TRBV6-1 to TRBJ1-4; no firm D call. Germline V gene sequence: CDR1 MNHNS, CDR2 SASEGT. Trimming stripped 7 bases from V and 4 bases from J, with 7 bases between. The CDR3 spans 12 residues. The CDR3 protein is CASTHGNEKLFF. CDR3 DNA: TGTGCCAGCACCCACGGTAATGAAAAACTGTTTTTT.